This passage covers 2 T cell receptor beta chains from one sample sequenced in a study of T cell responses to AZD1222 COVID-19 vaccine. Produced via immunoSEQ multiplex PCR; TCRdb's table is partial and in-frame only. The sample shows over 130,000 clones, roughly 90% of them seen only once. Here the sequenced sample was peripheral blood, taken 28 days after the second AZD1222 dose. Receptors originate from an adult who received the AZD1222 COVID-19 vaccine.

This clone was detected once. This sequence joins TRBV7-9 and TRBJ2-3; the match to TRBD2 covers 8 bases. The CDR3 has 18 amino acids. Looked up from germline, CDR1 is SEHNR and CDR2 is FQNEAQ (reference sequence). The junction had 13 bases not matched to a gene; V was cut back by 1 base and J by 4 bases. The CDR3 reads CASSLGRVREGHADTQYF. In DNA form, the CDR3 reads TGTGCCAGCAGCTTAGGTAGGGTCCGGGAGGGCCATGCAGATACGCAGTATTTT.

The J gene is TRBJ2-7, the V gene TRBV19; D not certain. This CDR3 comprises 14 residues. Per the germline V gene, CDR1 is LNHDA and CDR2 is SQIVND (reference sequence). V gave up 4 bases and J gave up 9 bases, with 19 bases separating them. CDR3 loop: CASSTPGSPRWQYF. In DNA form, the CDR3 reads TGTGCCAGTAGTACCCCCGGCTCACCAAGGTGGCAGTACTTC.